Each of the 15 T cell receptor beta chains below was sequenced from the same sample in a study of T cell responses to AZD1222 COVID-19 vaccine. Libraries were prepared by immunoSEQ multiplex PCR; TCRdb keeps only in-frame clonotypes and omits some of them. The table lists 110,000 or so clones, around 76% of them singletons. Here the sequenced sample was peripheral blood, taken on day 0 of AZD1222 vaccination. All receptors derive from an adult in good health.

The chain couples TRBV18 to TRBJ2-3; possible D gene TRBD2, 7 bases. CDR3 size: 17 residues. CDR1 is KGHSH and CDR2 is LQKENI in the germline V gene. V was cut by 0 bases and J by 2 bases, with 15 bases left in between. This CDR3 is CASSPPGGRQVTDTQYF. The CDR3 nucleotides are TGTGCCAGCTCACCACCCGGGGGGCGCCAGGTCACAGATACGCAGTATTTT.

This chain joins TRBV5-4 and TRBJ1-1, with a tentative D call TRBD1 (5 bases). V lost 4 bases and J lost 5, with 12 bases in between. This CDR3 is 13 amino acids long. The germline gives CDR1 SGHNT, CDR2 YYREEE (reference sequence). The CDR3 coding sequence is TGTGCCAGCAGCCCCTGGGGGATGACTGAAGCTTTCTTT. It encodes CASSPWGMTEAFF.

DNA of the CDR3: TGTGCCAGCAGCCAAGTTTCTGGCGGCGAGCAGTACTTC. Protein sequence: CASSQVSGGEQYF. This chain joins TRBV3-1 (or the pseudogene TRBV3-2) and TRBJ2-7; D uncertain. Germline assignment: CDR1 LGHDT and CDR2 YNNKEL (reference sequence). This CDR3 contains 13 residues. Trimming took 1 base from V and 6 from J, leaving 10 bases between them.

The CDR3 DNA reads as TGTGCCAGCAGTGGTCAGGGCAGGAGGACCGGGGAGCTGTTTTTT. It yields the protein CASSGQGRRTGELFF. The rearrangement links TRBV27 to TRBJ2-2; either TRBD1 or TRBD2 may supply D (5 bases each). Germline V lookup: CDR1 MNHEY, CDR2 SMNVEV (reference sequence). The V end lost 5 bases, the J end lost 5 bases, and 15 bases lay between the germline ends. This CDR3 has 15 residues.

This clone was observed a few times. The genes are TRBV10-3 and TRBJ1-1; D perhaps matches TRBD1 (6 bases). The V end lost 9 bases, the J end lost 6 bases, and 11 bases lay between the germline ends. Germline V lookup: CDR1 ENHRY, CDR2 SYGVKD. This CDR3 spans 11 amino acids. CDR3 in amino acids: CAIGQFAEAFF. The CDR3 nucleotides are TGTGCCATAGGACAGTTCGCTGAAGCTTTCTTT.

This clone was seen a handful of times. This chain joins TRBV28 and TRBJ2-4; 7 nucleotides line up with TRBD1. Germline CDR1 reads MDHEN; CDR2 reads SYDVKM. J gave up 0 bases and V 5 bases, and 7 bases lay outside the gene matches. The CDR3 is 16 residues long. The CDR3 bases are TGTGCCAGCAGTAAGCGACAGGGAATAGCCAAAAACATTCAGTACTTC. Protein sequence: CASSKRQGIAKNIQYF.

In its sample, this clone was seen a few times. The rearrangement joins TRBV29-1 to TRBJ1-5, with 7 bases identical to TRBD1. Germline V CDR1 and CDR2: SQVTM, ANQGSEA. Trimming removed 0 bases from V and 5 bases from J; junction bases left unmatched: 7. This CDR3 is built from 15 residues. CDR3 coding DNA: TGCAGCGTTGAAGAAAGTCAGGGGGTGGATCAGCCCCAGCATTTT. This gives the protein CSVEESQGVDQPQHF.

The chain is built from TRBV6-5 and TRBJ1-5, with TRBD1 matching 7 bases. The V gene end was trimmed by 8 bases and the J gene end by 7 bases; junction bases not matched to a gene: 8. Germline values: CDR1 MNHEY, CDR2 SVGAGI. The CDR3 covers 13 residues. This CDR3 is CASSTGQPQPQHF. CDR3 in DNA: TGTGCCAGCTCAACGGGACAGCCCCAGCCCCAGCATTTT.

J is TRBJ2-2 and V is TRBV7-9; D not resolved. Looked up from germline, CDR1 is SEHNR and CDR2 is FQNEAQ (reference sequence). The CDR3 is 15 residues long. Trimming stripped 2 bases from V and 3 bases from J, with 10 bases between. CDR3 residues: CASSLRVQYTGELFF. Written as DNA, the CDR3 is TGTGCCAGCAGCTTAAGGGTGCAATACACCGGGGAGCTGTTTTTT.

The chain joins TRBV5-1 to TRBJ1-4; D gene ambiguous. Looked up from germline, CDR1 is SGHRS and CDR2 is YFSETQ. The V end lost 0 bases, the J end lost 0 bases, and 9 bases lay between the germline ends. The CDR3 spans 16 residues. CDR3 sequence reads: CASSLEGASTNEKLFF. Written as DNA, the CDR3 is TGCGCCAGCAGCTTGGAGGGAGCTTCAACTAATGAAAAACTGTTTTTT.

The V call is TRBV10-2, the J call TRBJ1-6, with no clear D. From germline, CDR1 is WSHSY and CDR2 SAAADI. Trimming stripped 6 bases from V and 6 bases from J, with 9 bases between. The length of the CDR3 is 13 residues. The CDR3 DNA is TGCGCCAGCAGGGAGGGTGTTAATTCACCCCTCCACTTT. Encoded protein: CASREGVNSPLHF.

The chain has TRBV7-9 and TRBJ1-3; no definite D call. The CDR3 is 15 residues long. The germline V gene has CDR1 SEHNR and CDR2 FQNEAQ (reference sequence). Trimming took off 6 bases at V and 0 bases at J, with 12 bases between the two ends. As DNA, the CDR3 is TGTGCCAGCAGGGACGGGTCGTTCTCTGGAAACACCATATATTTT. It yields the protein CASRDGSFSGNTIYF.

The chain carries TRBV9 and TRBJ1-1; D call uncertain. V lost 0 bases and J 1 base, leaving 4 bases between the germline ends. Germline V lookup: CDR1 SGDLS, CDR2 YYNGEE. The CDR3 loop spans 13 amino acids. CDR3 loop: CASSVGRNTEAFF. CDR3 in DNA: TGTGCCAGCAGCGTAGGCCGGAACACTGAAGCTTTCTTT.

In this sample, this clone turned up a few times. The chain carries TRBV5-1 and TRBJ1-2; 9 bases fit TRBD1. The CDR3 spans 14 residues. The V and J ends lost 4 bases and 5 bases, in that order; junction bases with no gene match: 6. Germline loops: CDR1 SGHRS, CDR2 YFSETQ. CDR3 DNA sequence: TGCGCCAGCAGCGAGTGGACAGGGGAATATGGCTACACCTTC. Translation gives CASSEWTGEYGYTF. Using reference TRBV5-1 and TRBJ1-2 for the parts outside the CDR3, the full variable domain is KAGVTQTPRYLIKTRGQQVTLSCSPISGHRSVSWYQQTPGQGLQFLFEYFSETQRNKGNFPGRFSGRQFSNSRSEMNVSTLELGDSALYLCASSEWTGEYGYTFGSGTRLTVV.

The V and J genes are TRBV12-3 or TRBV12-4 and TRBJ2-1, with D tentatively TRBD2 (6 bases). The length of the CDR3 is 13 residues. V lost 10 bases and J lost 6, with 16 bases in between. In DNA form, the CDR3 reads TGTGCCACCGACGGGGGTCTAGTCAATGAGCAGTTCTTC. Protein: CATDGGLVNEQFF.